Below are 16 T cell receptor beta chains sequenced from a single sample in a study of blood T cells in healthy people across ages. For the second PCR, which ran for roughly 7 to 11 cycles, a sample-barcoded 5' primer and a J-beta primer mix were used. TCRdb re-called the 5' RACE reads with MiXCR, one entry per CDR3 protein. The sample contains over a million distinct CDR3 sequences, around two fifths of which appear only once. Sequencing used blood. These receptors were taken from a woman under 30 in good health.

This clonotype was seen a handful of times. The CDR3 DNA follows: TGTGCCAGCACAATCCGCTCGAGTTACGAGCAGTACTTC. Its translation: CASTIRSSYEQYF. This rearrangement joins TRBV12-3 or TRBV12-4 to TRBJ2-4; no definite D call. Near its end, the DNA agrees better with TRBJ2-7, so the J call may be wrong. The CDR3 spans 13 residues.

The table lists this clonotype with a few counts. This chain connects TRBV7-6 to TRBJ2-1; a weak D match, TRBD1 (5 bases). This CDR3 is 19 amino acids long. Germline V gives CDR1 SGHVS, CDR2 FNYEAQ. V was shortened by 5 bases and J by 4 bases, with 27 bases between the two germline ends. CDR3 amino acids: CASSPDWAGVIGVYNEQFF. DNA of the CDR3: TGTGCCAGCAGCCCGGATTGGGCTGGGGTAATAGGGGTTTACAATGAGCAGTTCTTC.

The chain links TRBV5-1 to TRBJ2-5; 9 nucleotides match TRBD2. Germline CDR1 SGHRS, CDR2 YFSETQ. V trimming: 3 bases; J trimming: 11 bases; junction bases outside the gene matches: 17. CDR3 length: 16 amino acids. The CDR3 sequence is CASSWGLAGLHNEQYF. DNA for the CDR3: TGCGCCAGCAGCTGGGGGCTAGCGGGACTCCACAATGAGCAGTACTTC. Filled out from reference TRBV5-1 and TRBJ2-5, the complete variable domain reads KAGVTQTPRYLIKTRGQQVTLSCSPISGHRSVSWYQQTPGQGLQFLFEYFSETQRNKGNFPGRFSGRQFSNSRSEMNVSTLELGDSALYLCASSWGLAGLHNEQYFGPGTRLLVL.

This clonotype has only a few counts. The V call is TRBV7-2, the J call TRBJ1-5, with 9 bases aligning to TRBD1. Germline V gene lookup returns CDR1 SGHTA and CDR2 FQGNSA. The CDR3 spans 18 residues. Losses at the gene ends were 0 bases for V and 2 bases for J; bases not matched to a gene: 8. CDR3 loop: CASSLAGQGISGNQPQHF. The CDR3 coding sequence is TGTGCCAGCAGCTTAGCGGGACAGGGAATTTCGGGCAATCAGCCCCAGCATTTT.

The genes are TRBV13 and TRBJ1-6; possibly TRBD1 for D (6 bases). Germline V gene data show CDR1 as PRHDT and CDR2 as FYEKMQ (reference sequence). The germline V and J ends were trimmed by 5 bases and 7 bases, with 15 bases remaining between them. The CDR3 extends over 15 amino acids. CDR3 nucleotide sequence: TGTGCCAGCAGCCTTGACAGGACTCAAAATTCACCCCTCCACTTT. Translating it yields CASSLDRTQNSPLHF.

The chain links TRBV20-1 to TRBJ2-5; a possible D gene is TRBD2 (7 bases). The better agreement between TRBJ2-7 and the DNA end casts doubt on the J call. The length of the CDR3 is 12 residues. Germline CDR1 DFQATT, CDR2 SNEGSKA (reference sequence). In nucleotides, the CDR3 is TGCAGTACCCAGAGGGGAGGGGGCGAGCAGTACTTC. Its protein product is CSTQRGGGEQYF.

This chain's CDR3 is CASNQGLAGGNEQFF. CDR3 in DNA: TGTGCCAGTAACCAGGGCCTAGCGGGAGGCAATGAGCAGTTCTTC. This chain uses TRBV19 with TRBJ2-1; 11 nucleotides align to TRBD2. CDR1 is LNHDA, CDR2 SQIVND, per germline (reference sequence). The CDR3 is 15 amino acids. Trimming at V came to 7 bases and at J to 6 bases, leaving 8 bases not matched to a gene.

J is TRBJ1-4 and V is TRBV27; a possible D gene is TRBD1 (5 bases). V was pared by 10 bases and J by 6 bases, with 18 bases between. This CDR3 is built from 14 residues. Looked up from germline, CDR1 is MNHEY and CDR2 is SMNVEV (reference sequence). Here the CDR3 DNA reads TGTGCCAACCTAAAGGGGAAGGGAGATGAAAAACTGTTTTTT. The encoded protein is CANLKGKGDEKLFF.

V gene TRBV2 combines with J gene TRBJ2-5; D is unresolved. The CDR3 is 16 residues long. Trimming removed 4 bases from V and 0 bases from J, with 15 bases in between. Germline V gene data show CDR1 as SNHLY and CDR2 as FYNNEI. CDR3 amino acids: CASSVVYGQHQETQYF. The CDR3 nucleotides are TGTGCCAGCAGTGTAGTATACGGCCAACACCAAGAGACCCAGTACTTC. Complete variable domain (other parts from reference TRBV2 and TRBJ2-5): EPEVTQTPSHQVTQMGQEVILRCVPISNHLYFYWYRQILGQKVEFLVSFYNNEISEKSEIFDDQFSVERPDGSNFTLKIRSTKLEDSAMYFCASSVVYGQHQETQYFGPGTRLLVL.

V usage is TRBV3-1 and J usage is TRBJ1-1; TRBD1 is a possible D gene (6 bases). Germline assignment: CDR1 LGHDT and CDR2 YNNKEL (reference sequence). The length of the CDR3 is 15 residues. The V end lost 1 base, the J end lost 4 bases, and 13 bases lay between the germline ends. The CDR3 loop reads CASSQGGARGTEAFF. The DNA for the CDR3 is TGTGCCAGCAGCCAAGGGGGGGCGCGAGGCACTGAAGCTTTCTTT.

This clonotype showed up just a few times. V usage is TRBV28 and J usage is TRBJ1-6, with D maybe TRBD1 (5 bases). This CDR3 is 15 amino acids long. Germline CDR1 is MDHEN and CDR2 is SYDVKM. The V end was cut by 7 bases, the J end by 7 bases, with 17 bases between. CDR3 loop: CASKLQAVLNSPLHF. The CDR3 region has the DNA TGTGCCAGCAAGCTACAGGCAGTACTAAATTCACCCCTCCACTTT.

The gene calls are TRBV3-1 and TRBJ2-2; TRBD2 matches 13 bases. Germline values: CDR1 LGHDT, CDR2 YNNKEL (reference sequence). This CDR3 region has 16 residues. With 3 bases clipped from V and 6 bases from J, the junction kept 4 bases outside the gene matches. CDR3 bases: TGTGCCAGCAGCCAGGGACTAGCGGGGAGCCCCGGGGAGCTGTTTTTT. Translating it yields CASSQGLAGSPGELFF.

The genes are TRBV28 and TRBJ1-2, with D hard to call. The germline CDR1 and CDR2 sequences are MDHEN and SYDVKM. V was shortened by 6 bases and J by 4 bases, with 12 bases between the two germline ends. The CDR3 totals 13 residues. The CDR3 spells CASSTQDGYGYTF. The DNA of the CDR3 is TGTGCCAGCAGCACCCAGGACGGCTATGGCTACACCTTC.

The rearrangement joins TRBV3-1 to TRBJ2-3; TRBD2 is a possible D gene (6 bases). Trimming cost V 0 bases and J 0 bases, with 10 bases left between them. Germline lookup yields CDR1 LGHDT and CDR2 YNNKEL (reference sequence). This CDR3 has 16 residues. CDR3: CASSQDLSGSTDTQYF. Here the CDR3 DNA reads TGTGCCAGCAGCCAAGATCTGAGCGGGAGCACAGATACGCAGTATTTT.

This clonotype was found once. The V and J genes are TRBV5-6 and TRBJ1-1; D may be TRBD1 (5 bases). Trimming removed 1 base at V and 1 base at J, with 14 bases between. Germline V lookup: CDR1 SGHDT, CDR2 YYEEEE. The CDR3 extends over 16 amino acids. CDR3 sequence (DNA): TGTGCCAGCAGCTTGATGGCAGGGAATTGGAACACTGAAGCTTTCTTT. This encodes CASSLMAGNWNTEAFF.

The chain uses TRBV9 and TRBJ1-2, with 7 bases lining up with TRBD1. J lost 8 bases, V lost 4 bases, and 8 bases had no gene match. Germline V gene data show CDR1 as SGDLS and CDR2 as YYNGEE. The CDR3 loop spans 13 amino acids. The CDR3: CASSLTGEKGYTF. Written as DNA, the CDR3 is TGTGCCAGCAGCCTTACAGGGGAAAAGGGCTACACCTTC.